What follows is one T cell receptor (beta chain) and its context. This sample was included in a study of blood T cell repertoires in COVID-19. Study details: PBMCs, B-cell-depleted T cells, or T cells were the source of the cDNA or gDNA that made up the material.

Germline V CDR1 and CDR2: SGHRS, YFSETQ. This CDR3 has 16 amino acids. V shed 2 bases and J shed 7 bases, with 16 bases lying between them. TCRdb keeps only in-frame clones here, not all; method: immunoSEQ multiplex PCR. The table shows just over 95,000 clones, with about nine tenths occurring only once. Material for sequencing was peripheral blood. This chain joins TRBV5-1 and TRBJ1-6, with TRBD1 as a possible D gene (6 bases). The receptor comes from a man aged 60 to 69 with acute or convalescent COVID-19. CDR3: CASSLRPTGLNSPLHF. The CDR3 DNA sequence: TGCGCCAGCAGCTTAAGGCCTACAGGGCTAAATTCACCCCTCCACTTT.